Presented here are 16 T cell receptor beta chains from one specimen sequenced in a study of T cells in Graves' hyperthyroidism and ophthalmopathy. Template material for amplifying TCR beta CDR3 regions consisted of RNA transcripts. HTBI primers drove first-round RT-PCR of the TCR CDR3. One entry per CDR3 protein, called by TCRdb with MiXCR from the multiplex PCR reads. The table has some 380,000 distinct CDR3 sequences, about 14% seen once; the top ten hold less than 25%. Sequenced: blood. The receptor source for this set is a man aged 25-45 years with Graves' hyperthyroidism that later progressed to Graves' ophthalmopathy.

Of note for this clonotype: A much larger clone differs by one base, so this may be a read error. The CDR3 carries no conserved terminal phenylalanine or tryptophan, so it likely arises from a read error. V gene TRBV7-6 combines with J gene TRBJ1-1; tentatively, D is TRBD1 (5 bases). V shed 3 bases and J shed 0 bases, with 8 bases lying between them. CDR3 length equals 14 residues. The germline gives CDR1 SGHVS, CDR2 FNYEAQ. The CDR3 spells CASSLTVMNTEAFV. The CDR3 DNA follows: TGTGCCAGCAGCTTGACAGTTATGAACACTGAAGCTTTCGTT.

This clonotype occurred many times. A read error may produce the germline difference seen at one junction end. The CDR3 nucleotides read TGTGCCAGCAGCTTAGGGCAGGGTAGAGAGACCCAGTACTTC. Amino acids: CASSLGQGRETQYF. The genes are TRBV5-1 and TRBJ2-5; D is possibly TRBD1 (5 bases). CDR3 size: 14 residues. Germline CDR1 reads SGHRS; CDR2 reads YFSETQ.

This clonotype was picked up many times. Here the CDR3 reads CASRGRGRLETQYF. The CDR3 DNA sequence: TGTGCCAGCAGGGGGAGGGGGCGCTTGGAGACCCAGTACTTC. V usage is TRBV6-1 and J usage is TRBJ2-5; D tentatively fits TRBD1 or TRBD2 (7 bases each). Germline assignment: CDR1 MNHNS and CDR2 SASEGT. CDR3 size: 14 residues. Trimming took off 6 bases at V and 5 bases at J, with 16 bases between the two ends.

This clonotype occurred many times. The rearrangement uses TRBV12-3 or TRBV12-4 and TRBJ2-1, with 7 bases matching TRBD2. The CDR3 is made up of 14 amino acids. V trimming: 7 bases; J trimming: 5 bases; junction bases outside the gene matches: 8. The CDR3 DNA reads as TGTGCCAGCACAAGTAGCGGGTCGGACAATGAGCAGTTCTTC. Encoded protein: CASTSSGSDNEQFF.

The chain recombines TRBV11-2 with TRBJ2-6; D remains unclear. V gave up 6 bases and J gave up 0 bases, with 9 bases separating them. The CDR3 contains 15 residues. Germline V gives CDR1 SGHAT, CDR2 FQNNGV. The CDR3 region has the DNA TGTGCCAGCAGACATCAGGTCTCTGGGGCCAACGTCCTGACTTTC. Its protein is CASRHQVSGANVLTF. Full variable domain (missing parts from reference TRBV11-2 and TRBJ2-6): EAGVAQSPRYKIIEKRQSVAFWCNPISGHATLYWYQQILGQGPKLLIQFQNNGVVDDSQLPKDRFSAERLKGVDSTLKIQPAKLEDSAVYLCASRHQVSGANVLTFGAGSRLTVL.

This clonotype was recorded at least ten times. This chain connects TRBV11-2 to TRBJ2-5; perhaps D is TRBD1 or TRBD2 (5 bases each). The CDR3 runs to 15 residues. Between the trimmed V and J ends, which lost 8 bases and 5 bases, there was a span of 21 bases. Germline CDR1 SGHAT, CDR2 FQNNGV. The CDR3, as DNA: TGTGCCAGCCGAATGGCCAGGGCGAGGAGGGAGACCCAGTACTTC. Translation: CASRMARARRETQYF.

At least ten counts were recorded for this clonotype. The chain joins TRBV20-1 to TRBJ2-1; 8 bases are a match to TRBD2. V dropped 6 bases and J dropped 4; count of bases not matched to a gene: 11. The CDR3 is 15 residues long. Germline V lookup: CDR1 DFQATT, CDR2 SNEGSKA (reference sequence). The CDR3 DNA follows: TGCAGTGCCTCTAAAGGACTAGCAGAATACAATGAGCAGTTCTTC. This translates into CSASKGLAEYNEQFF.

Worth noting for this clonotype: This may come from a read error, since a much larger clone is one base off. The V call is TRBV27, the J call TRBJ2-7; 7 bases match TRBD1. Germline V gene lookup returns CDR1 MNHEY and CDR2 SMNVEV (reference sequence). The CDR3 is 19 residues long. For the CDR3, the DNA is TGTGCCAGCAGTTTAGCCTTGGGACCGCCGGGACAGAAACCCTACGGGCAGTACTTC. This sequence encodes CASSLALGPPGQKPYGQYF.

This clonotype was detected only a few times. J is TRBJ1-6 and V is TRBV12-3 or TRBV12-4; 8 bases match TRBD1. The CDR3 contains 15 residues. With V trimmed by 8 bases and J by 9 bases, 12 bases remained unmatched. For the CDR3, the DNA is TGTGCCAGCGCTTCAGCAGGGACAGGTACTTCACCCCTCCACTTT. Encoded protein: CASASAGTGTSPLHF.

Comment on this clonotype: It may be a read error: a sequence one base away is much more abundant. This is likely a read error, given that the CDR3 carries no conserved phenylalanine or tryptophan at its end. Here the CDR3 reads CASSLTGMGSYEQYS. The CDR3 DNA sequence: TGTGCCAGCAGTTTGACAGGGATGGGCTCCTACGAGCAGTACTCC. The J gene is TRBJ2-7, the V gene TRBV12-3 or TRBV12-4; TRBD1 aligns across 7 bases. The V gene end was trimmed by 3 bases and the J gene end by 0 bases; junction bases not matched to a gene: 5. This CDR3 is 15 amino acids long.

For this clonotype: A much more abundant neighbour one base away suggests this may be a read error. The chain combines TRBV28 with TRBJ1-2; TRBD1 matches 8 bases. There are 14 residues in the CDR3. CDR1 MDHEN and CDR2 SYDVKM come from the germline V gene. The CDR3: CTSSPPGQAYGYTF. The CDR3 DNA follows: TGTACCAGCAGTCCACCGGGACAGGCATATGGCTACACCTTC.

J is TRBJ2-2 and V is TRBV9, with a weak D call TRBD1 (6 bases). The V end lost 0 bases, the J end lost 3 bases, and 9 bases lay between the germline ends. This CDR3 spans 15 amino acids. Germline V gene sequence: CDR1 SGDLS, CDR2 YYNGEE. Here the CDR3 reads CASSVGQGYTGELFF. In DNA, the CDR3 is TGTGCCAGCAGCGTAGGGCAGGGGTACACCGGGGAGCTGTTTTTT.

This clonotype was detected a few times. The V and J genes are TRBV12-3 or TRBV12-4 and TRBJ1-2; D not resolved. The CDR3 spans 14 residues. The V and J ends lost 1 base and 8 bases respectively, with 14 bases between them. CDR3 in DNA: TGTGCCAGCAGTTTAGGTTCGGGATTAGGAGGCTACACCTTC. Translating it yields CASSLGSGLGGYTF.

The V and J genes are TRBV19 and TRBJ1-2; D ambiguous. The CDR3 is 16 residues long. V was trimmed by 5 bases and J by 3 bases, leaving 19 bases between them. Germline CDR1 LNHDA, CDR2 SQIVND (reference sequence). The chain's CDR3 is CASSVHAGRRDYGYTF. Written as DNA, the CDR3 is TGTGCCAGTAGTGTACACGCTGGTCGGAGGGACTATGGCTACACCTTC. Combining the CDR3 with reference TRBV19 and TRBJ1-2 gives the whole variable domain DGGITQSPKYLFRKEGQNVTLSCEQNLNHDAMYWYRQDPGQGLRLIYYSQIVNDFQKGDIAEGYSVSREKKESFPLTVTSAQKNPTAFYLCASSVHAGRRDYGYTFGSGTRLTVV.

The chain combines TRBV29-1 with TRBJ2-7; D uncertain. The CDR3 is 12 amino acids. The ends were cut back, 1 base at V and 0 bases at J, with 4 bases in the middle. Germline V lookup: CDR1 SQVTM, CDR2 ANQGSEA. CDR3 sequence reads: CSVEGLSYEQYF. Here the CDR3 DNA reads TGCAGCGTTGAAGGACTCTCCTACGAGCAGTACTTC.

This clonotype was detected ten times or more. V is TRBV28 and J is TRBJ1-5; 10 bases fit TRBD1. Per the germline V gene, CDR1 is MDHEN and CDR2 is SYDVKM. The trim removed 6 bases at V and 7 bases at J, leaving 9 bases unmatched. This CDR3 contains 15 residues. Written as DNA, the CDR3 is TGTGCCAGCAGCCTAGACAGGGGGCAAGGGCAGCCCCAGCATTTT. It is translated as CASSLDRGQGQPQHF. Complete variable domain (other parts from reference TRBV28 and TRBJ1-5): DVKVTQSSRYLVKRTGEKVFLECVQDMDHENMFWYRQDPGLGLRLIYFSYDVKMKEKGDIPEGYSVSREKKERFSLILESASTNQTSMYLCASSLDRGQGQPQHFGDGTRLSIL.